This T cell receptor beta chain derives from a study of cytomegalovirus exposure and HLA in healthy donors. CDR1 SGHDN and CDR2 FVKESK come from the germline V gene. CDR3 length equals 16 residues. Deletions cut 3 bases from V and 3 bases from J, with 16 bases between. PCR primers comprised 60 Vbeta and 13 Jbeta primers. The assay was immunoSEQ multiplex PCR, and TCRdb's table has in-frame clones only and misses some. With under 200,000 clones in the sample, the ten largest clones hold 5.5% to 7.5%. General study results and limits: Highly shared variants forming one cluster were likely a sequencing artifact.

With regard to this clone: Its target is not known.

The rearrangement links TRBV14 to TRBJ2-3; possible D gene TRBD2, 6 bases. The sequence came from a man younger than 45 in good health and CMV-seronegative. Sequenced input: PBMCs. The CDR3 bases are TGTGCCAGCAGCCACCTATTTGGGGCGGGAACAGATACGCAGTATTTT. Encoded protein: CASSHLFGAGTDTQYF.